This TCR beta chain was sequenced in a study of shared clonotypes between healthy human individuals. This table comes from immunoSEQ multiplex PCR, and its TCRdb copy is limited to in-frame clones, with some not included. There are roughly 1,600,000 clones in the sample; 97% to 99% occur only once, and approximately 0.38% lies in the top ten. The CDR3 has 17 residues. The germline V gene encodes CDR1 SGHTA and CDR2 FQGNSA. The V segment lost 3 bases and the J segment 2 bases; nucleotides outside the gene matches: 9. The chain recombines TRBV7-2 with TRBJ2-2; 7 bases are a match to TRBD1. The TCR originated in a man aged 30-40 years in good health. The sample taken for sequencing was naive CD4+ T cells sorted from blood. Subset meaning: CD45RA+ positively selected. The CDR3 DNA is TGTGCCAGCAGCTTGACCTGGACAGGTTTTAACACCGGGGAGCTGTTTTTT. Translated, it gives CASSLTWTGFNTGELFF.